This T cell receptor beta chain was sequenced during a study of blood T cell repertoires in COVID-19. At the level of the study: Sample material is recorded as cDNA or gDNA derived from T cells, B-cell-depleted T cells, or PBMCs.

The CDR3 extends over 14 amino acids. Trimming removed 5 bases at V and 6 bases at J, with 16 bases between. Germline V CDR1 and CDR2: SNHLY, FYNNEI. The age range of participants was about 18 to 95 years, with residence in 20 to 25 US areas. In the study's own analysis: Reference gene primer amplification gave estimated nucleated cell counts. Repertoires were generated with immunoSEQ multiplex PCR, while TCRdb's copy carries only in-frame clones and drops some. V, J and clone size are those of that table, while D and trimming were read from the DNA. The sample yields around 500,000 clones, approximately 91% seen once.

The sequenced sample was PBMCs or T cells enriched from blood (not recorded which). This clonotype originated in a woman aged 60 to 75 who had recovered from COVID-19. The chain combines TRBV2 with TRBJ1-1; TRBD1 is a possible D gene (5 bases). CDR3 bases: TGTGCCAGCAGTCCAACGTGGGGCTTGGCTGAAGCTTTCTTT. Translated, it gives CASSPTWGLAEAFF.